This is a list of T cell receptor beta chains from one sample in a study of blood T cell repertoires in COVID-19. Profiling relied on immunoSEQ multiplex PCR, and the TCRdb table lists in-frame clones only, not all of them. The sample lists about 250,000 clones, around 90% occurring once. Sequencing was done on a sample of peripheral blood. These receptors were obtained from a man aged 80 or over with acute or convalescent COVID-19. Each CDR3 is given with its conserved first and last residue. The D gene is left open where the match is weak. Some rows mark clone size as missing; the rest say once, few, many or name a class of expanded clone.

clone_size,d_call,v_call,j_call,cdr3_aa,cdr3_nt
-,-,TRBV19,TRBJ1-1,CASSIDWEVGGLRTEAFF,TGTGCCAGTAGTATAGATTGGGAGGTCGGGGGGCTAAGAACTGAAGCTTTCTTT
-,-,TRBV28,TRBJ1-2,CASSPGDYGYTF,TGTGCCAGCAGTCCGGGTGACTATGGCTACACCTTC
-,-,TRBV4-3,TRBJ1-2,CASSQDVGTNYGYTF,TGCGCCAGCAGCCAAGACGTCGGGACAAACTATGGCTACACCTTC
-,-,TRBV10-1,TRBJ2-7,CASRGLTGVAYEQYF,TGCGCCAGCAGAGGTCTGACGGGAGTGGCATACGAGCAGTACTTC
-,TRBD1,TRBV2,TRBJ1-2,CASSELTGWDYGYTF,TGTGCCAGCAGTGAATTGACAGGGTGGGACTATGGCTACACCTTC
-,-,TRBV5-1,TRBJ2-2,CASSSTPPAGELFF,TGCGCCAGCAGCTCCACGCCTCCGGCCGGGGAGCTGTTTTTT
once,-,TRBV19,TRBJ1-5,CASSIFAGSSNQPQHF,TGTGCCAGTAGTATATTCGCAGGGTCTAGCAATCAGCCCCAGCATTTT
-,TRBD1,TRBV18,TRBJ2-5,CASSPPTGGRRETQYF,TGTGCCAGCTCACCACCGACAGGGGGCCGAAGGGAGACCCAGTACTTC
-,-,TRBV10-2,TRBJ2-3,CASLDSFSTDTQYF,TGCGCCAGCCTGGACTCTTTCAGCACAGATACGCAGTATTTT
once,-,TRBV2,TRBJ2-1,CASSETRDYNEQFF,TGTGCCAGCAGTGAAACCCGGGACTACAATGAGCAGTTCTTC
-,-,TRBV4-2,TRBJ2-1,CASSQAGAEQFF,TGTGCCAGCAGCCAAGCGGGTGCCGAGCAGTTCTTC
-,-,TRBV11-2,TRBJ2-7,CASSQTLYEQYF,TGTGCCAGCAGCCAAACTCTTTACGAGCAGTACTTC
-,-,TRBV27,TRBJ2-1,CASRGGGKAYNEQFF,TGTGCCAGCAGAGGGGGGGGAAAAGCCTACAATGAGCAGTTCTTC
-,-,TRBV6-6,TRBJ2-3,CASSYLQGRTDTQYF,TGTGCCAGCAGTTATCTCCAGGGCCGCACAGATACGCAGTATTTT
once,TRBD1,TRBV5-1,TRBJ1-5,CASSLDGTGYQPQHF,TGCGCCAGCAGCTTGGACGGGACAGGGTATCAGCCCCAGCATTTT
-,-,TRBV10-2,TRBJ2-2,CASTTNSDTGELFF,TGCGCCAGCACAACTAATTCGGACACCGGGGAGCTGTTTTTT
-,-,TRBV3-1/TRBV3-2,TRBJ1-2,CASSQEGRVFSLYGYTF,TGTGCCAGCAGCCAAGAGGGCAGGGTCTTCTCCTTGTATGGCTACACCTTC
-,-,TRBV19,TRBJ2-5,CASSTSSDGTQYF,TGTGCCAGTAGCACATCTAGCGATGGGACCCAGTACTTC
-,-,TRBV7-2,TRBJ2-5,CASSFAGETQYF,TGTGCCAGCAGCTTCGCGGGGGAGACCCAGTACTTC
-,-,TRBV18,TRBJ1-5,CASSLRGDGNQPQHF,TGTGCCAGCTCACTACGGGGGGATGGCAATCAGCCCCAGCATTTT
-,TRBD2,TRBV20-1,TRBJ2-1,CSASGLAGSEQFF,TGCAGTGCTAGTGGACTAGCGGGGTCTGAGCAGTTCTTC
-,TRBD1,TRBV6-5,TRBJ2-7,CASSRTGFEQYF,TGTGCCAGCAGCCGGACAGGGTTCGAGCAGTACTTC
-,TRBD1,TRBV7-2,TRBJ1-3,CASSLTGTGISGNTIYF,TGTGCCAGCAGCTTAACTGGGACAGGTATTTCTGGAAACACCATATATTTT
-,TRBD1,TRBV6-6,TRBJ2-4,CASTPWQGASKNIQYF,TGTGCCAGCACCCCATGGCAGGGGGCCAGTAAAAACATTCAGTACTTC
-,TRBD1,TRBV6-6,TRBJ2-2,CATRYEGQLNTGELFF,TGTGCCACCCGTTATGAGGGACAGTTAAACACCGGGGAGCTGTTTTTT
-,-,TRBV7-9,TRBJ1-3,CASRRTGNSGDTIYF,TGTGCCAGCCGACGTACGGGGAACTCCGGGGACACCATATATTTT
-,-,TRBV6-5,TRBJ1-2,CASTTGDGNYGYTF,TGTGCCAGCACCACGGGAGACGGTAACTATGGCTACACCTTC
-,-,TRBV10-3,TRBJ2-5,CAISDRDNEETQYF,TGTGCCATCAGTGACCGGGACAACGAAGAGACCCAGTACTTC
-,TRBD1,TRBV11-3,TRBJ2-2,CASSLGQGDTGELFF,TGTGCCAGCAGCTTAGGCCAGGGGGACACCGGGGAGCTGTTTTTT
-,-,TRBV28,TRBJ2-3,CASSSSGTQLDTQYF,TGTGCCAGCAGTTCCTCCGGGACACAACTGGATACGCAGTATTTT
-,-,TRBV5-1,TRBJ1-1,CASSWDQGTINTEAFF,TGCGCCAGCAGCTGGGACCAGGGGACTATAAACACTGAAGCTTTCTTT
-,TRBD1,TRBV5-1,TRBJ1-1,CASRPDPGQGGKAFF,TGCGCCAGCAGGCCGGATCCCGGACAGGGCGGGAAAGCTTTCTTT
-,-,TRBV11-2,TRBJ2-7,CASSLVMAGPDEQYF,TGTGCCAGCAGCTTAGTGATGGCAGGGCCGGACGAGCAGTACTTC
-,-,TRBV10-3,TRBJ1-1,CAISARTQGTEAFF,TGTGCCATCAGTGCGCGTACCCAGGGCACTGAAGCTTTCTTT
-,TRBD1,TRBV7-9,TRBJ1-4,CASSLGQGVGEKLFF,TGTGCCAGCAGCCTCGGACAGGGTGTGGGGGAAAAACTGTTTTTT
-,TRBD1,TRBV27,TRBJ2-3,CASTRQGRGTDTQYF,TGTGCCAGCACCCGACAGGGTAGGGGCACAGATACGCAGTATTTT
-,-,TRBV5-4,TRBJ1-3,CASSLDLYSGNTIYF,TGTGCCAGCAGCTTGGATCTCTACTCTGGAAACACCATATATTTT
-,TRBD2,TRBV4-1,TRBJ2-3,CASSQRISGGLLDTQYF,TGCGCCAGCAGCCAAAGGATTAGCGGGGGTCTTTTAGATACGCAGTATTTT
-,-,TRBV7-3,TRBJ1-1,CASNAVRAKNTEAFF,TGTGCCAGCAACGCCGTGCGGGCGAAGAACACTGAAGCTTTCTTT
-,-,TRBV12-3/TRBV12-4,TRBJ2-3,CASTIDPDTQYF,TGTGCCAGCACTATAGATCCAGATACGCAGTATTTT
-,-,TRBV10-3,TRBJ1-6,CAISESPGTMSRIHF,TGTGCCATCAGTGAGTCCCCAGGTACAATGAGTAGGATCCACTTT
few,TRBD1,TRBV7-2,TRBJ1-6,CASSTHRGRGSLHF,TGTGCCAGCAGCACCCACAGGGGGCGCGGGTCCCTCCACTTT
-,-,TRBV21-1,TRBJ1-3,CASSKAPLPAGNTIYF,TGTGCCAGCAGCAAAGCCCCCCTCCCCGCTGGAAACACCATATATTTT
-,TRBD1,TRBV6-6,TRBJ2-7,CASSYSDRGYEQYF,TGTGCCAGCAGTTATTCCGACAGGGGATACGAGCAGTACTTC
-,-,TRBV29-1,TRBJ2-7,CSVEGPYEQYF,TGCAGCGTTGAGGGGCCCTACGAGCAGTACTTC
-,TRBD1,TRBV10-1,TRBJ2-5,CARRAAGTGEETQYF,TGCGCCAGAAGGGCAGCCGGGACAGGGGAAGAGACCCAGTACTTC
-,-,TRBV6-1,TRBJ1-5,CASSETTQHF,TGTGCCAGCAGTGAGACAACCCAGCATTTT
-,TRBD1,TRBV7-3,TRBJ2-1,CASSPRQGVNEQFF,TGTGCCAGCAGCCCGCGACAGGGGGTAAATGAGCAGTTCTTC
-,-,TRBV5-1,TRBJ2-6,CASSDNSGANVLTF,TGCGCCAGCAGTGACAACTCTGGGGCCAACGTCCTGACTTTC
-,-,TRBV7-9,TRBJ2-3,CATQGRGTDTQYF,TGTGCCACCCAGGGGAGGGGCACAGATACGCAGTATTTT
-,TRBD1,TRBV2,TRBJ2-7,CASSAEGAIFTEQYF,TGTGCCAGCAGTGCTGAGGGGGCGATATTCACCGAGCAGTACTTC
-,-,TRBV9,TRBJ1-2,CASSVGLTQNGYTF,TGTGCCAGCAGCGTGGGACTGACTCAGAATGGCTACACCTTC
-,TRBD1,TRBV28,TRBJ2-5,CASSLDQDREETQYF,TGTGCCAGCAGTTTGGACCAGGACAGGGAAGAGACCCAGTACTTC
-,-,TRBV6-5,TRBJ1-1,CASSLGENTEAFF,TGTGCCAGCTCGCTAGGGGAGAACACTGAAGCTTTCTTT
-,-,TRBV27,TRBJ2-2,CASGGQPSSGELFF,TGTGCCAGCGGGGGACAACCGTCTTCCGGGGAGCTGTTTTTT